In its sample, the clone carrying this TCR beta chain was seen once. This record comes from a study of glioma-infiltrating T cells after dendritic cell vaccination. In the study overall: Monocyte-derived dendritic cells, cultured seven days with IL-4 and GM-CSF, were pulsed with autologous tumor lysate.

Patients had residual fresh-frozen tumor tissue and more than two years of survival data. The immunoSEQ assay amplified TCRB CDR3 from up to roughly 2 ug DNA. Measured with immunoSEQ multiplex PCR; TCRdb has only the in-frame clones, and not every one. Among tens of thousands of clones, roughly 85% were seen once, and the ten largest hold 11%. Germline CDR1 is KGHSH and CDR2 is LQKENI. V lost 3 bases, J lost 1 base, and 13 bases lay in between. The CDR3 loop spans 16 amino acids. This TCR was sampled from a human donor with glioblastoma. The V and J genes are TRBV18 and TRBJ1-3, with a weak D call TRBD1 (6 bases). The source was blood, collected before dendritic cell vaccination. This chain's CDR3 is CASSPNPTGSGNTIYF. The CDR3, as DNA: TGTGCCAGCTCACCGAATCCAACAGGGTCTGGAAACACCATATATTTT.